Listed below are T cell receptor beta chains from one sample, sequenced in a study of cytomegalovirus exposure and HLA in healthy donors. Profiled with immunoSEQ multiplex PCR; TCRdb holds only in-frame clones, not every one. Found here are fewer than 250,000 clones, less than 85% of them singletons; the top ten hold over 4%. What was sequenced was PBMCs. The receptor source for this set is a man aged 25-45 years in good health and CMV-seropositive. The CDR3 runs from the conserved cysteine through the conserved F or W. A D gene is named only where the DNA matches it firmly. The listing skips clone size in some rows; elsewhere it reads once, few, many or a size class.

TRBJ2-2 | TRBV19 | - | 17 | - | CASSIGNWGVRSGELFF | TGTGCCAGTAGTATAGGGAATTGGGGAGTCCGGTCCGGGGAGCTGTTTTTT
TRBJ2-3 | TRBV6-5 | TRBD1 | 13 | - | CASKGQSTDTQYF | TGTGCCAGCAAGGGACAGTCCACAGATACGCAGTATTTT
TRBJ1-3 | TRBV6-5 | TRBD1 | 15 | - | CASSFNRGAGNTIYF | TGTGCCAGCAGTTTCAACAGGGGAGCGGGAAACACCATATATTTT
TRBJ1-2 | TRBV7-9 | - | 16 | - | CASSFETVKVGLGYTF | TGTGCCAGCAGCTTCGAGACCGTAAAGGTGGGACTGGGCTACACCTTC
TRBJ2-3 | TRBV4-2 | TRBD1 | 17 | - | CASSQGWDRSSTDTQYF | TGTGCCAGCAGCCAAGGTTGGGACAGATCTAGCACAGATACGCAGTATTTT
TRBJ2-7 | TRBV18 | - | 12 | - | CASSLGGNEQYF | TGTGCCAGCTCGTTGGGGGGTAACGAGCAGTACTTC
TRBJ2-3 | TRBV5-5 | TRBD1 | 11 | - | CASSWGQPVSF | TGTGCCAGCAGTTGGGGACAGCCCGTAAGTTTT
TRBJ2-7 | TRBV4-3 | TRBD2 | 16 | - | CASSQDKGTRDYEQYF | TGCGCCAGCAGCCAAGATAAGGGGACTAGAGACTACGAGCAGTACTTC
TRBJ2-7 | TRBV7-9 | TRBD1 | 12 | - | CSSSWDSNEQYF | TGTTCCAGCAGCTGGGACAGCAACGAGCAGTACTTC
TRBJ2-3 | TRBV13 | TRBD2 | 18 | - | CASSSRRLAGVQGDTQYF | TGTGCCAGCAGCTCGCGGCGACTAGCGGGAGTTCAAGGAGATACGCAGTATTTT
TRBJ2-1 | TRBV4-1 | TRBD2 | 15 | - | CASSQVAGGPDEQFF | TGCGCCAGCAGCCAAGTTGCGGGGGGGCCGGATGAGCAGTTCTTC
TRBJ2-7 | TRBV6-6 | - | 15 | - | CASSYPQEGIHEQYF | TGTGCCAGCAGTTACCCCCAGGAGGGGATCCACGAGCAGTACTTC
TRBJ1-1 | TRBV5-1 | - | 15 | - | CASSLAAWANTEAFF | TGCGCCAGCAGCTTGGCCGCATGGGCGAACACTGAAGCTTTCTTT
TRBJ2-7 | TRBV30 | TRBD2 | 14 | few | CAWGRTSGFYEQYF | TGTGCCTGGGGGAGGACTAGCGGATTCTACGAGCAGTACTTC
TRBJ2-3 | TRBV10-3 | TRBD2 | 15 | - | CAISLAGGPTDTQYF | TGTGCCATCAGTCTAGCGGGAGGGCCAACAGATACGCAGTATTTT
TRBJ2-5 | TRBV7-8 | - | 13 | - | CASSDPREETQYF | TGTGCCAGCAGCGACCCCAGGGAAGAGACCCAGTACTTC
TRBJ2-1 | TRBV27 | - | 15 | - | CASITRGAGYNEQFF | TGTGCCAGCATCACACGAGGGGCGGGGTACAATGAGCAGTTCTTC
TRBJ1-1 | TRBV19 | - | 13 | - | CASSTGERTEAFF | TGTGCCAGTAGTACAGGGGAGAGAACTGAAGCCTTCTTT
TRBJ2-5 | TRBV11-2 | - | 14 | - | CASSFRLVQETQYF | TGTGCCAGCAGCTTCCGACTAGTGCAAGAGACCCAGTACTTC
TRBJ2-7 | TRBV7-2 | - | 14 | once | CASSPQGNPSEQYF | TGTGCCAGCAGTCCCCAGGGGAACCCTTCCGAGCAGTACTTC
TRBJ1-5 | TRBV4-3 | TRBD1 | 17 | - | CASSQDQGQGIDQPQHF | TGCGCCAGCAGCCAAGATCAGGGACAGGGAATTGATCAGCCCCAGCATTTT
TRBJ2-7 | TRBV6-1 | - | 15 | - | CASSEWRSTTYEQYF | TGTGCCAGCAGTGAATGGAGGTCCACCACTTACGAGCAGTACTTC
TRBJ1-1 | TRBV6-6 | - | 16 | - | CASSLPTGRVNTEAFF | TGTGCCAGCAGTTTACCGACGGGGAGGGTAAACACTGAAGCTTTCTTT
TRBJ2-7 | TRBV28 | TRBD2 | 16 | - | CASSAGTSGQPYEQYF | TGTGCCAGCAGTGCCGGGACTAGCGGGCAACCCTACGAGCAGTACTTC